The following is a T cell receptor beta chain sequence with its context. The sample originates from a study of long-term antiretroviral therapy in people with HIV. Study as a whole: Some samples came about a decade before the 2015 immediate-ART recommendation, and these were the earliest.

CDR3 length: 13 amino acids. Germline V CDR1 and CDR2: SGHTA, FQGNSA. Trimming at V came to 5 bases and at J to 3 bases, leaving 4 bases not matched to a gene. With survey level as its setting, the immunoSEQ assay was v3.0. Sequencing used immunoSEQ multiplex PCR; TCRdb keeps in-frame clones, though not all of them. Of approximately 10,000 clones in the sample, roughly 80% were seen once. Material: unsorted PBMCs, obtained at the start of antiretroviral therapy, before treatment. This chain joins TRBV7-2 and TRBJ2-7; 7 nucleotides agree with TRBD2. The receptor's source is a man younger than 45 with HIV. CDR3 in DNA: TGTGCCAGCAGCCTCAAGCGGGGCTACGAGCAGTACTTC. Its protein product is CASSLKRGYEQYF. The complete variable domain, with remaining parts taken from reference TRBV7-2 and TRBJ2-7, reads GAGVSQSPSNKVTEKGKDVELRCDPISGHTALYWYRQSLGQGLEFLIYFQGNSAPDKSGLPSDRFSAERTGGSVSTLTIQRTQQEDSAVYLCASSLKRGYEQYFGPGTRLTVT.